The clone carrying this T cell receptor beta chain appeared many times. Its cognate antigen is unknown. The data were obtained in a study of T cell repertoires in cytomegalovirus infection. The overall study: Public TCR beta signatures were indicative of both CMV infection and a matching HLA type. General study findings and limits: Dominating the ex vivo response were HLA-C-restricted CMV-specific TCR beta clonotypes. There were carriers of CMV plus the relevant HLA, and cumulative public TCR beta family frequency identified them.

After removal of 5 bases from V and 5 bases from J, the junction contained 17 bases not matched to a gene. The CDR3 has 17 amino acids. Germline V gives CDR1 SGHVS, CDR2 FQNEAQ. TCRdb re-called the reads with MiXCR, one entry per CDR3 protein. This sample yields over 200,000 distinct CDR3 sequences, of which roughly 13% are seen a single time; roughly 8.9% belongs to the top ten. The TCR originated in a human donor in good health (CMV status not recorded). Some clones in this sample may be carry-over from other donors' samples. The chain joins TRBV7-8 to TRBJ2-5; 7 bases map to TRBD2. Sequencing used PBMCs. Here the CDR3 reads CASSPTGAGTTGETQYF. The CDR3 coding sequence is TGTGCCAGCAGCCCAACTGGAGCGGGGACCACGGGGGAGACCCAGTACTTC.